This entry features one T cell receptor (beta chain) sequence. The template used for profiling TCR beta VDJ and CDR3 was genomic DNA. TCRdb passed the reads through MiXCR, listing each CDR3 protein once. Among about 80,000 distinct CDR3 sequences listed, approximately 46% were seen once. The CDR3 sequence is 15 residues long. J was trimmed by 4 bases and V by 3 bases; bases with no gene match: 6. The entry originates in a study of CD8+CD57+ T cells in acquired aplastic anemia. The J gene is TRBJ2-5, the V gene TRBV12-3 or TRBV12-4, with 9 bases that match TRBD1. The sample comprised sorted CD4+, CD8+, or CD8+CD57+ T cells (not recorded which) from PBMCs. The TCR sequence derives from a human donor in good health, serving as a control. DNA of the CDR3: TGTGCCAGCAGTTTGACAGGGGGTGGGGTAGAGACCCAGTACTTC. Protein: CASSLTGGGVETQYF.